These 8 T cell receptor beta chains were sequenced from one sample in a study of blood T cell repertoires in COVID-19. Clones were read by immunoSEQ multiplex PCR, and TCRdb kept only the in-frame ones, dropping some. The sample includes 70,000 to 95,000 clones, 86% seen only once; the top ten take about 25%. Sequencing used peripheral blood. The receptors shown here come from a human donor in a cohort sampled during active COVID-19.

CDR3 amino acids: CASSWTVLGETQYF. In nucleotides, the CDR3 is TGTGCCAGCAGCTGGACAGTGTTGGGGGAGACCCAGTACTTC. This chain uses TRBV6-5 with TRBJ2-5, with a tentative D call TRBD1 (6 bases). The CDR3 has 14 amino acids. Germline V gene data show CDR1 as MNHEY and CDR2 as SVGAGI. V was shortened by 6 bases and J by 5 bases, with 16 bases between the two germline ends.

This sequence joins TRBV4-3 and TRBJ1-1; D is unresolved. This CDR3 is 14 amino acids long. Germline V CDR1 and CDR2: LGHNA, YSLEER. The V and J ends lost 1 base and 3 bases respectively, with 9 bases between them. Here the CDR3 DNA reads TGCGCCAGCAGCCAAGTTTCAGGATACACTGAAGCTTTCTTT. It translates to CASSQVSGYTEAFF.

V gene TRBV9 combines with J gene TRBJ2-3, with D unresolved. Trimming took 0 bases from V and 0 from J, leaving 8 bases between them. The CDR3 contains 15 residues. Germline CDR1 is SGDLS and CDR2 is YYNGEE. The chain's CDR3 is CASSVEFTSTDTQYF. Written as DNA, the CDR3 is TGTGCCAGCAGCGTAGAATTTACTAGCACAGATACGCAGTATTTT.

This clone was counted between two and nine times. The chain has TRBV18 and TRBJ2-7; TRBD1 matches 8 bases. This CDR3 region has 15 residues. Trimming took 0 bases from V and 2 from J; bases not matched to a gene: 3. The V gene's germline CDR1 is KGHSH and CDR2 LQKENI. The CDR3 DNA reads TGTGCCAGCTCACCACCATCAGGGGGCCCCTACGAGCAGTACTTC. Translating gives CASSPPSGGPYEQYF.

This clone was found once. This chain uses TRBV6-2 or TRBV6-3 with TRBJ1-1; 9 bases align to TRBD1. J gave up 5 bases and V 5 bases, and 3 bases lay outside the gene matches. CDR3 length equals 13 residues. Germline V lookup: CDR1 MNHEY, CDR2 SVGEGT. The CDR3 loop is CASSGQGWTEAFF. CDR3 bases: TGTGCCAGCAGTGGACAGGGGTGGACTGAAGCTTTCTTT.

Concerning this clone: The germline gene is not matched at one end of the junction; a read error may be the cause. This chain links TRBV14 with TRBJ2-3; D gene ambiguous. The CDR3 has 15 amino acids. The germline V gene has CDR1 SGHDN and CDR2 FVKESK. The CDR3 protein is CASSLDLLPHRYAVF. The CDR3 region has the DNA TGTGCCAGCAGCCTCGATCTTTTGCCTCACAGATACGCAGTATTT.

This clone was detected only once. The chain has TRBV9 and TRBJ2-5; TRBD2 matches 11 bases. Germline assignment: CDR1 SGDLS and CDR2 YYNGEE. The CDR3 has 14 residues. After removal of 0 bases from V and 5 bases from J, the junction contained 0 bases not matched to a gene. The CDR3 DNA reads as TGTGCCAGCAGCGTAGGACTAGCGGGGGAGACCCAGTACTTC. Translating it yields CASSVGLAGETQYF.

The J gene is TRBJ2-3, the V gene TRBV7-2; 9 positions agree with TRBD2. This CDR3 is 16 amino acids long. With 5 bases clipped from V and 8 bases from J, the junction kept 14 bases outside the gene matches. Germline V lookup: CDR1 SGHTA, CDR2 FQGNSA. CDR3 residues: CASSRSGGGDVATQYF. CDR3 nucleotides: TGTGCCAGCAGCCGGTCGGGCGGGGGGGATGTTGCTACGCAGTATTTT.